This T cell receptor beta chain was obtained from a study of T cell responses to AZD1222 COVID-19 vaccine. Broader study findings: Spike-specific TCR breadth and depth rose after two AZD1222 doses. There were vaccine-associated CD4 TCRs across spike, dominant at 160-218 and 743-854.

As to this clone: Its cognate antigen is unknown.

Produced via immunoSEQ multiplex PCR; TCRdb's table is partial and in-frame only. The table lists around 150,000 clones, more than 70% of them singletons. Trimming cost V 5 bases and J 0 bases; bases outside gene matches: 7. The CDR3 contains 16 residues. The V gene's germline CDR1 is SGHVS and CDR2 FQNEAQ. This specimen was peripheral blood, taken on day 0 of AZD1222 vaccination. The chain uses TRBV7-8 and TRBJ1-3, with TRBD1 matching over 7 bases. The TCR comes from an adult in good health. CDR3 coding DNA: TGTGCCAGCAGCCCCCAGACAGGGCGCTCTGGAAACACCATATATTTT. Its protein is CASSPQTGRSGNTIYF. Full variable domain (missing parts from reference TRBV7-8 and TRBJ1-3): GAGVSQSPRYKVAKRGQDVALRCDPISGHVSLFWYQQALGQGPEFLTYFQNEAQLDKSGLPSDRFFAERPEGSVSTLKIQRTQQEDSAVYLCASSPQTGRSGNTIYFGEGSWLTVV.